This TCR beta chain derives from a study of cytomegalovirus exposure and HLA in healthy donors. From germline, CDR1 is SGDLS and CDR2 YYNGEE. V shed 0 bases, J shed 0 bases, and the junction held 7 bases outside the gene matches. This CDR3 has 19 amino acids. PCR amplification relied on 60 Vbeta primers (plus 13 Jbeta primers). Sequenced by immunoSEQ multiplex PCR; TCRdb stores in-frame clones only, minus some. The repertoire holds 100,000 to 150,000 clones, more than 80% seen once, with 2% to 3% in the top ten. The sequenced sample was PBMCs. This sequence originates from a man younger than 40 in good health and CMV-seronegative. The chain couples TRBV9 to TRBJ2-3, with 13 bases matching TRBD2. In DNA, the CDR3 is TGTGCCAGCAGCGTAGGGGCTTGGGGACTAGCGGGGAGCACAGATACGCAGTATTTT. It codes for CASSVGAWGLAGSTDTQYF. Supplemented by reference TRBV9 and TRBJ2-3, the full variable domain reads DSGVTQTPKHLITATGQRVTLRCSPRSGDLSVYWYQQSLDQGLQFLIQYYNGEERAKGNILERFSAQQFPDLHSELNLSSLELGDSALYFCASSVGAWGLAGSTDTQYFGPGTRLTVL.